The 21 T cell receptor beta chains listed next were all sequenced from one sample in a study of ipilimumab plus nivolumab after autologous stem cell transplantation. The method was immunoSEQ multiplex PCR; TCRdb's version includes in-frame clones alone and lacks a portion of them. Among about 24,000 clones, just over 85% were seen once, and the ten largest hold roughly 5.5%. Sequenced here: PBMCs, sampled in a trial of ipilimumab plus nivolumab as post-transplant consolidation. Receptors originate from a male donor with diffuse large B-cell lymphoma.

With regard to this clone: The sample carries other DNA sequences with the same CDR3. Here the CDR3 reads CASSLTSGGIYEQYF. In nucleotides, the CDR3 is TGTGCCAGCAGCTTGACTAGCGGGGGGATATACGAGCAGTACTTC. The rearrangement uses TRBV5-4 and TRBJ2-7, with TRBD2 matching over 12 bases. Per germline, CDR1 SGHNT and CDR2 YYREEE (reference sequence). Losses at the gene ends were 1 base for V and 4 bases for J; bases not matched to a gene: 3. This CDR3 is built from 15 residues.

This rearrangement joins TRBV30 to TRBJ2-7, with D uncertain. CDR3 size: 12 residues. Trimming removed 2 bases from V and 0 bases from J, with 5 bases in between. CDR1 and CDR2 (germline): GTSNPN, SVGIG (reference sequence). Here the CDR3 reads CAWSSSSYEQYF. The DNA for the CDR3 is TGTGCCTGGAGTAGCAGCTCCTACGAGCAGTACTTC. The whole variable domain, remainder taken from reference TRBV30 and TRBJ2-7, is SQTIHQWPATLVQPVGSPLSLECTVEGTSNPNLYWYRQAAGRGLQLLFYSVGIGQISSEVPQNLSASRPQDRQFILSSKKLLLSDSGFYLCAWSSSSYEQYFGPGTRLTVT.

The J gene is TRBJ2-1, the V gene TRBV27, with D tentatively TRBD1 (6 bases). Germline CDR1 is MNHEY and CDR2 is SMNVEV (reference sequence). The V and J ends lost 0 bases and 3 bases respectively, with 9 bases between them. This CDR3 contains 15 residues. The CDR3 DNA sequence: TGTGCCAGCAGTTTATCCGCCAGGGGCTACAATGAGCAGTTCTTC. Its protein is CASSLSARGYNEQFF.

The CDR3 nucleotides read TGTGCCAGCAGCTTTGGACGGGCCTGGTTAGAGCCCCAGCATTTT. The encoded protein is CASSFGRAWLEPQHF. The rearrangement joins TRBV7-2 to TRBJ1-5, with D hard to call. Trimming removed 3 bases at V and 8 bases at J, with 17 bases between. CDR3 length equals 15 residues. Germline V gives CDR1 SGHTA, CDR2 FQGNSA.

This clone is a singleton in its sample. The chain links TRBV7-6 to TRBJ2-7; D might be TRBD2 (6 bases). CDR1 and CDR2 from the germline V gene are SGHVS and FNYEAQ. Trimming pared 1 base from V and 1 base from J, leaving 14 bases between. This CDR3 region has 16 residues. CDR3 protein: CASSLGSGETSYEQYF. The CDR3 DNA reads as TGTGCCAGCAGCTTAGGGTCGGGAGAAACTTCCTACGAGCAGTACTTC.

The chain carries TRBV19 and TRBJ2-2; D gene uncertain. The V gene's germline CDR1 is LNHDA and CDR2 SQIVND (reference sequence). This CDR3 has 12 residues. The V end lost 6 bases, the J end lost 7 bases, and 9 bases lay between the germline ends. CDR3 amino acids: CASSPTIGELFF. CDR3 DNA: TGTGCCAGTAGCCCGACAATCGGGGAGCTGTTTTTT.

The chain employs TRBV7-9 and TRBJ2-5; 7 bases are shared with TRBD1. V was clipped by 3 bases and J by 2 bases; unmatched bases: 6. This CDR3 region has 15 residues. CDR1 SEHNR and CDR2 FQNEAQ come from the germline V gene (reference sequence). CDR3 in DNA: TGTGCCAGCAGCTTCGAGTGGGACAGTCAAGAGACCCAGTACTTC. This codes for CASSFEWDSQETQYF.

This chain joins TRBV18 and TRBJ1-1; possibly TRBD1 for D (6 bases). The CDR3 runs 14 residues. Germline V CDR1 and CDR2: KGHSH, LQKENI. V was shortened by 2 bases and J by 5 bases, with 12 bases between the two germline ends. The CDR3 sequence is CASSPETGGTEAFF. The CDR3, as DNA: TGTGCCAGCTCACCAGAGACAGGTGGAACTGAAGCTTTCTTT.

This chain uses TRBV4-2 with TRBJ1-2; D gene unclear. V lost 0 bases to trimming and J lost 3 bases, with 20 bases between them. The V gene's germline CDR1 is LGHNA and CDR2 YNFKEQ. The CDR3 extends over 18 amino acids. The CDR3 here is CASSQDPGRALGDYGYTF. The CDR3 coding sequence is TGTGCCAGCAGCCAAGATCCGGGAAGGGCTCTCGGAGACTATGGCTACACCTTC.

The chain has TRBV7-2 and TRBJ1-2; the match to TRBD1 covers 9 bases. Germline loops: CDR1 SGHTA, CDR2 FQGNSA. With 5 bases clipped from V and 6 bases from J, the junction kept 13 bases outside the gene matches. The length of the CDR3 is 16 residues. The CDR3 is CASSPQGQGGRDGYTF. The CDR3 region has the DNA TGTGCCAGCAGCCCCCAGGGACAGGGAGGGAGGGATGGCTACACCTTC.

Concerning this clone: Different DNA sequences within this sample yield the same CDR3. The CDR3 reads CASSLGPGVYFEQYF. In nucleotides, the CDR3 is TGTGCCAGCAGCCTAGGTCCAGGGGTTTACTTCGAGCAGTACTTC. The chain carries TRBV11-2 and TRBJ2-7, with D perhaps matching TRBD1 (6 bases). Germline V gene sequence: CDR1 SGHAT, CDR2 FQNNGV. Between the trimmed V and J ends, which lost 5 bases and 6 bases, there was a span of 20 bases. The CDR3 has 15 residues.

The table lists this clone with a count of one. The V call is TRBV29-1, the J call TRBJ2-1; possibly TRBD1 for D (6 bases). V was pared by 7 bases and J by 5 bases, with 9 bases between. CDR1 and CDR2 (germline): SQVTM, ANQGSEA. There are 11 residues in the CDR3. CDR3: CSDTGNNEQFF. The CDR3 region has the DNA TGCAGCGATACAGGGAACAATGAGCAGTTCTTC.

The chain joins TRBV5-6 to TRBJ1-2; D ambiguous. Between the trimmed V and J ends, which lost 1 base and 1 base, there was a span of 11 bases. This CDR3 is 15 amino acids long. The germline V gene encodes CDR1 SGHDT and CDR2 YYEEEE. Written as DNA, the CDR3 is TGTGCCAGCAGCTTGAGAACCCGCCTTAACTATGGCTACACCTTC. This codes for CASSLRTRLNYGYTF.

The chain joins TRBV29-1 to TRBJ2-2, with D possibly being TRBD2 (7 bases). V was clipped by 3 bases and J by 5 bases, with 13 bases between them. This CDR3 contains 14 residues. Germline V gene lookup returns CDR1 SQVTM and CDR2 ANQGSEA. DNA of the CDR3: TGCAGCGTTGATCGGGGGGCGGGGACCGGGGAGCTGTTTTTT. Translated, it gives CSVDRGAGTGELFF.

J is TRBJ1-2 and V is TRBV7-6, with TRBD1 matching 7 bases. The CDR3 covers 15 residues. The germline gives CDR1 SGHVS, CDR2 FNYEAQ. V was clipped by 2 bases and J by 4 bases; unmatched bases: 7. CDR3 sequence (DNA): TGTGCCAGCAGCTTAATTAAGGGGGCTAGCTATGGCTACACCTTC. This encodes CASSLIKGASYGYTF.

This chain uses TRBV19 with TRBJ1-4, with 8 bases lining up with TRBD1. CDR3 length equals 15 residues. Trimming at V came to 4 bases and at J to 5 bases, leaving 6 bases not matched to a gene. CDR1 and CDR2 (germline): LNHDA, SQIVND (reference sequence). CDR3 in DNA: TGTGCCAGTAGTACAAACCGGGACAGGAATGAAAAACTGTTTTTT. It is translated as CASSTNRDRNEKLFF.

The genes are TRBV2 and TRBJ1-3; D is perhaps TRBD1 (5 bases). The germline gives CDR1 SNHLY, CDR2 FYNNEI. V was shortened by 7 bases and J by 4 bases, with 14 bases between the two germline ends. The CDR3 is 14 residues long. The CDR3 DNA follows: TGTGCCAGCAAAACCGGGACGAGCGGAAACACCATATATTTT. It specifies CASKTGTSGNTIYF.

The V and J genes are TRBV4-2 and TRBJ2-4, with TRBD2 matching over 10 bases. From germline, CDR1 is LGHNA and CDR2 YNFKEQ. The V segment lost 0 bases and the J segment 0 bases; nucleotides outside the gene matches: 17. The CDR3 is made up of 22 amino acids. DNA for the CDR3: TGTGCCAGCAGCCAAGATAGGTCCAGGCTAGCGGGGGCCTCCATAGCCAAAAACATTCAGTACTTC. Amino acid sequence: CASSQDRSRLAGASIAKNIQYF.

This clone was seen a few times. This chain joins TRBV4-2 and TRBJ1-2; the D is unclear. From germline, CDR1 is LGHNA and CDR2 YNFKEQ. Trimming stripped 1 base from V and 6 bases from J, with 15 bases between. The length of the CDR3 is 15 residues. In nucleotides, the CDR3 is TGTGCCAGCAGCCAAGGCCACCTCATGGGAAATGGCTACACCTTC. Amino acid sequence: CASSQGHLMGNGYTF.

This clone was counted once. CDR3 sequence reads: CASRVTGYKQFF. The CDR3 coding sequence is TGTGCCAGCAGGGTTACCGGGTATAAGCAGTTCTTC. The chain combines TRBV7-2 with TRBJ2-1; D is uncertain. CDR1 is SGHTA, CDR2 FQGNSA, per germline. V dropped 6 bases and J dropped 11 bases, with 14 bases sitting between them. CDR3 length equals 12 residues.

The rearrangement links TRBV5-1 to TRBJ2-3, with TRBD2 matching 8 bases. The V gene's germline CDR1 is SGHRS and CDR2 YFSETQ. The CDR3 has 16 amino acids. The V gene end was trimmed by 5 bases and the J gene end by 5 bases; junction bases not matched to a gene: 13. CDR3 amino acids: CASRRGTAGGGDTQYF. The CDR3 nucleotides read TGCGCCAGCAGGAGGGGAACGGCGGGGGGTGGAGATACGCAGTATTTT.